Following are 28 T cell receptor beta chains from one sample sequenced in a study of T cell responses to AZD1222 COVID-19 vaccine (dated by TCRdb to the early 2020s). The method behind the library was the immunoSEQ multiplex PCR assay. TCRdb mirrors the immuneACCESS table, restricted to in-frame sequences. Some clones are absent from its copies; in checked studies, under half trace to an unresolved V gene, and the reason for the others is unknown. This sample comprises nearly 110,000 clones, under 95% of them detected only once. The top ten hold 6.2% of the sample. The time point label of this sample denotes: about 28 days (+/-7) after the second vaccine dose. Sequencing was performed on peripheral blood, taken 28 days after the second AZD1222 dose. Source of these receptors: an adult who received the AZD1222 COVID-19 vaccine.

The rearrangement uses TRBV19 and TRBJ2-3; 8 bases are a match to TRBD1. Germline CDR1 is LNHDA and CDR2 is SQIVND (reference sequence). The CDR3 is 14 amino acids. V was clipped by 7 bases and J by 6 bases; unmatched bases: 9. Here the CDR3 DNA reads TGTGCCAGTACCCTGACAGGGGTTGGGGATACGCAGTATTTT. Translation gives CASTLTGVGDTQYF.

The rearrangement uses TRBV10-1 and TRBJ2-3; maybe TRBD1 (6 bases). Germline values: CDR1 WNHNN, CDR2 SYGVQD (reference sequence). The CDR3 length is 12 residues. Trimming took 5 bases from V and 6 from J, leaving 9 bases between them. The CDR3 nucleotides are TGCGCCAGCAGTCAGGGGCCCGATACGCAGTATTTT. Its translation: CASSQGPDTQYF.

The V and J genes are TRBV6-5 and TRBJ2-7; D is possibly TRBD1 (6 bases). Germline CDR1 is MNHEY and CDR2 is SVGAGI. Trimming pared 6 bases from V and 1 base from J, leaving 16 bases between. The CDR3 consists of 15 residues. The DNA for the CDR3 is TGTGCCAGCAGCCAGGCGGACAGCAGGTCCTACGAGCAGTACTTC. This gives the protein CASSQADSRSYEQYF.

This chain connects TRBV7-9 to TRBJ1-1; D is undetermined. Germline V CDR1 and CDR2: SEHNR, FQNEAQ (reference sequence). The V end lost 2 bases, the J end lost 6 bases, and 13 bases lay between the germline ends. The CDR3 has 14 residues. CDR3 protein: CASSLNWKFPEAFF. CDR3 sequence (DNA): TGTGCCAGCAGCTTAAATTGGAAGTTTCCTGAAGCTTTCTTT.

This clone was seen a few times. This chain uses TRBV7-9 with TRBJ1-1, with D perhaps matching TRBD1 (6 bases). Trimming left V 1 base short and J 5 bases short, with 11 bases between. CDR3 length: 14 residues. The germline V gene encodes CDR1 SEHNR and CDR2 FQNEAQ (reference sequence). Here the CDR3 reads CASSLGSGVTEAFF. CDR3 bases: TGTGCCAGCAGCTTAGGGTCAGGGGTGACTGAAGCTTTCTTT.

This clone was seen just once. The CDR3 reads CASRLGYNSPLHF. As DNA, the CDR3 is TGTGCCAGCAGACTGGGATATAATTCACCCCTCCACTTT. V and J are TRBV12-3 or TRBV12-4 and TRBJ1-6; D is undetermined. Trimming took 6 bases from V and 4 from J, leaving 7 bases between them. This CDR3 spans 13 amino acids.

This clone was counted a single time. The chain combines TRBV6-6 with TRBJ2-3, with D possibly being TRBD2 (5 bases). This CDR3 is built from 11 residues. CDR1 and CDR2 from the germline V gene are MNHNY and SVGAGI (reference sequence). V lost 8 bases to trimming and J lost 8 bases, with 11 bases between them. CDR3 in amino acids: CASEGRGTQYF. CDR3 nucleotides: TGTGCCAGCGAAGGGAGAGGTACGCAGTATTTT.

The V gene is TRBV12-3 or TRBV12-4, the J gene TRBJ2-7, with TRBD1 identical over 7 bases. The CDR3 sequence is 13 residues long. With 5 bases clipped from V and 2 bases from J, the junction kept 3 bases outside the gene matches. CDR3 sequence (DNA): TGTGCCAGCAGTCTGGGACAGCCCTACGAGCAGTACTTC. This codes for CASSLGQPYEQYF.

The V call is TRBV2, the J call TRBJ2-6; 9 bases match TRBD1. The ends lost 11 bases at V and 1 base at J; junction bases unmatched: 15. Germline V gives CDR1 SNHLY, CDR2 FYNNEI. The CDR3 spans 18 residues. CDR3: CAGGHRDRALSGANVLTF. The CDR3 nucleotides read TGTGCCGGGGGGCACCGGGACAGGGCTCTATCTGGGGCCAACGTCCTGACTTTC.

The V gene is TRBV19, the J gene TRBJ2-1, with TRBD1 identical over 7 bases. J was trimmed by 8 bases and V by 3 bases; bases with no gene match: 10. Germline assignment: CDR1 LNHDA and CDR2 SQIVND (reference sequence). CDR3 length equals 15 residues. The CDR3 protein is CASSIRGQGVDEQFF. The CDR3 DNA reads TGTGCCAGTAGTATCAGGGGCCAGGGGGTGGATGAGCAGTTCTTC. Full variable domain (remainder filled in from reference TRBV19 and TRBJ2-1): DGGITQSPKYLFRKEGQNVTLSCEQNLNHDAMYWYRQDPGQGLRLIYYSQIVNDFQKGDIAEGYSVSREKKESFPLTVTSAQKNPTAFYLCASSIRGQGVDEQFFGPGTRLTVL.

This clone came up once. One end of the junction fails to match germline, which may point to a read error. In DNA form, the CDR3 reads TGCGGTGCAACCGGAGGGAATGGCTACACCTTC. It is translated as CGATGGNGYTF. The rearrangement joins TRBV20-1 to TRBJ1-2; D is ambiguous. Germline V gene sequence: CDR1 DFQATT, CDR2 SNEGSKA (reference sequence). The CDR3 contains 11 residues.

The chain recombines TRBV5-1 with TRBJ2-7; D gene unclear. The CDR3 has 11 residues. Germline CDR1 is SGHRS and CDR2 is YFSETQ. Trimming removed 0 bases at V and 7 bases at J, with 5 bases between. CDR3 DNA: TGCGCCAGCAGCTTGGCCAGGGAGCAGTACTTC. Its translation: CASSLAREQYF.

The CDR3 sequence is CAISVEGVVNEQFF. In DNA, the CDR3 is TGTGCCATCAGTGTAGAGGGAGTGGTCAATGAGCAGTTCTTC. This chain uses TRBV10-3 with TRBJ2-1; a weak D match, TRBD2 (5 bases). Germline V CDR1 and CDR2: ENHRY, SYGVKD. The CDR3 is 14 residues long. Trimming removed 4 bases at V and 6 bases at J, with 13 bases between.

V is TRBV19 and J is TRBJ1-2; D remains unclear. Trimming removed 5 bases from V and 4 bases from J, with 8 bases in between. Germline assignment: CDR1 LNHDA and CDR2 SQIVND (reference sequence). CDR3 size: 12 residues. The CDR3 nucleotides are TGTGCCAGTAGTGAGGCGGTCTATGGCTACACCTTC. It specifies CASSEAVYGYTF.

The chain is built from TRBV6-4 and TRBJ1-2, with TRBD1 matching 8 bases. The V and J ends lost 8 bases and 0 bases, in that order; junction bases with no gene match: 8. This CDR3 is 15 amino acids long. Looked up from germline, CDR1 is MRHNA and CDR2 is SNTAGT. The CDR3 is CASEQGEKANYGYTF. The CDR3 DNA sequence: TGTGCCAGCGAACAGGGGGAAAAAGCTAACTATGGCTACACCTTC.

CDR3 protein: CASSYGASGNEQFF. DNA for the CDR3: TGCGCCAGCAGCTATGGGGCTTCGGGCAATGAGCAGTTCTTC. The J gene is TRBJ2-1, the V gene TRBV5-1; a weak D match, TRBD1 (5 bases). CDR3 length equals 14 residues. Per germline, CDR1 SGHRS and CDR2 YFSETQ. V was cut by 3 bases and J by 6 bases, with 13 bases left in between.

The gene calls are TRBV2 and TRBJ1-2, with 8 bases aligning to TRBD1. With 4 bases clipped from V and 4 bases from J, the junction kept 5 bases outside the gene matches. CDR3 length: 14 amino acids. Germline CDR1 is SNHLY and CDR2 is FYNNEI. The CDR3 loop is CASSGWTGSYGYTF. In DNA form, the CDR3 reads TGTGCCAGCAGTGGATGGACAGGGAGCTATGGCTACACCTTC.

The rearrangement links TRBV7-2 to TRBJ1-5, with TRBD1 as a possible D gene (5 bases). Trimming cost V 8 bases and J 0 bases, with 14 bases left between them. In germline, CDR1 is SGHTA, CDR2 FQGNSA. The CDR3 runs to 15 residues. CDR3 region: CASGVGTYSNQPQHF. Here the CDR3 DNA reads TGTGCCAGCGGTGTCGGGACTTATAGCAATCAGCCCCAGCATTTT.

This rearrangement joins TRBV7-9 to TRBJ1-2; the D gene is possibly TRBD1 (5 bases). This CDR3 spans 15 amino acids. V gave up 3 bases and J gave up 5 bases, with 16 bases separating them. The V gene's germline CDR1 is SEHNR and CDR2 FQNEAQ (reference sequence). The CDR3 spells CASSFESTGSYGYTF. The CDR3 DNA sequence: TGTGCCAGCAGCTTCGAGAGTACAGGCTCTTATGGCTACACCTTC.

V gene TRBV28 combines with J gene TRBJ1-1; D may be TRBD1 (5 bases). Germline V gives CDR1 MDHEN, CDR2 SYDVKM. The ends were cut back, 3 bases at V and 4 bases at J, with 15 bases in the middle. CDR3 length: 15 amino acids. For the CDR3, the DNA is TGTGCCAGCAGTTTCGCAGGGAGGATCGGCACTGAAGCTTTCTTT. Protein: CASSFAGRIGTEAFF.

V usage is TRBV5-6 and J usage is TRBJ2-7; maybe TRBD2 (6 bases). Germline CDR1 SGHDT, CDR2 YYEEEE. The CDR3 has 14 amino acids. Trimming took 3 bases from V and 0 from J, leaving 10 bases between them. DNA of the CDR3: TGTGCCAGCAGCTCTGGGGGGAGCTCCTACGAGCAGTACTTC. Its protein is CASSSGGSSYEQYF. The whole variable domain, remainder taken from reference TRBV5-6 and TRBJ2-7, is DAGVTQSPTHLIKTRGQQVTLRCSPKSGHDTVSWYQQALGQGPQFIFQYYEEEERQRGNFPDRFSGHQFPNYSSELNVNALLLGDSALYLCASSSGGSSYEQYFGPGTRLTVT.

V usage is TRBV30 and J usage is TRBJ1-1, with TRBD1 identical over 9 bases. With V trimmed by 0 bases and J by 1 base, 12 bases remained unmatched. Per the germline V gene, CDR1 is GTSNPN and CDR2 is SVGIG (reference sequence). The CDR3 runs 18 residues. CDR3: CAWSVSRTGVNRNTEAFF. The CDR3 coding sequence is TGTGCCTGGAGTGTATCACGGACAGGGGTAAACAGGAACACTGAAGCTTTCTTT.

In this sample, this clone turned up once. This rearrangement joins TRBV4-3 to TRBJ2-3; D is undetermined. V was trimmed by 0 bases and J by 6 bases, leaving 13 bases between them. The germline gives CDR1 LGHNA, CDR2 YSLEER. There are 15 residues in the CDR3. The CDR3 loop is CASSQDIGSEDTQYF. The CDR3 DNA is TGCGCCAGCAGCCAAGATATAGGGTCCGAGGATACGCAGTATTTT.

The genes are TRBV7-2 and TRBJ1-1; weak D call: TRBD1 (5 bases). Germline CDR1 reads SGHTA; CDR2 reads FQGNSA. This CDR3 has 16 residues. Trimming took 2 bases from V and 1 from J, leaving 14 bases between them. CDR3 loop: CASSLSAGSRNTEAFF. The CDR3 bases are TGTGCCAGCAGCTTATCGGCAGGGAGTAGGAACACTGAAGCTTTCTTT.

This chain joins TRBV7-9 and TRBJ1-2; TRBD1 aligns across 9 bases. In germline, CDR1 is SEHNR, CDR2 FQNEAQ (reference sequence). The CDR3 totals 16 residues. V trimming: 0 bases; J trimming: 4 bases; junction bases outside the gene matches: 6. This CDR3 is CASSLAGQGRAYGYTF. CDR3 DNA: TGTGCCAGCAGCTTAGCAGGACAGGGGAGGGCCTATGGCTACACCTTC.

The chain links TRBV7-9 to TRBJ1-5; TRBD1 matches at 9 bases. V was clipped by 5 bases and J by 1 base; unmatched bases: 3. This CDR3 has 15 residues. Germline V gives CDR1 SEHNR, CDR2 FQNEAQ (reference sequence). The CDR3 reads CASSRTGASNQPQHF. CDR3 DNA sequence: TGTGCCAGCAGCAGGACAGGGGCAAGCAATCAGCCCCAGCATTTT.

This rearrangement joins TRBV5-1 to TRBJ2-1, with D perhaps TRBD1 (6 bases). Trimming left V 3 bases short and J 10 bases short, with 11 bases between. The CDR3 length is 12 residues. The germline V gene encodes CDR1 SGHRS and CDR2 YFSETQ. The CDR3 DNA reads TGCGCCAGCAGCTCCAGGGGCCGCGAGCAGTTCTTC. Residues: CASSSRGREQFF.

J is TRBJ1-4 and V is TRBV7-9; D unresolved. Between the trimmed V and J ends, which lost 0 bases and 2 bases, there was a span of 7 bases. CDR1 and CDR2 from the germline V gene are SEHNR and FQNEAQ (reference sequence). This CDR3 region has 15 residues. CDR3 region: CASSLAGSTNEKLFF. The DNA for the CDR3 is TGTGCCAGCAGCTTAGCTGGTTCGACTAATGAAAAACTGTTTTTT.